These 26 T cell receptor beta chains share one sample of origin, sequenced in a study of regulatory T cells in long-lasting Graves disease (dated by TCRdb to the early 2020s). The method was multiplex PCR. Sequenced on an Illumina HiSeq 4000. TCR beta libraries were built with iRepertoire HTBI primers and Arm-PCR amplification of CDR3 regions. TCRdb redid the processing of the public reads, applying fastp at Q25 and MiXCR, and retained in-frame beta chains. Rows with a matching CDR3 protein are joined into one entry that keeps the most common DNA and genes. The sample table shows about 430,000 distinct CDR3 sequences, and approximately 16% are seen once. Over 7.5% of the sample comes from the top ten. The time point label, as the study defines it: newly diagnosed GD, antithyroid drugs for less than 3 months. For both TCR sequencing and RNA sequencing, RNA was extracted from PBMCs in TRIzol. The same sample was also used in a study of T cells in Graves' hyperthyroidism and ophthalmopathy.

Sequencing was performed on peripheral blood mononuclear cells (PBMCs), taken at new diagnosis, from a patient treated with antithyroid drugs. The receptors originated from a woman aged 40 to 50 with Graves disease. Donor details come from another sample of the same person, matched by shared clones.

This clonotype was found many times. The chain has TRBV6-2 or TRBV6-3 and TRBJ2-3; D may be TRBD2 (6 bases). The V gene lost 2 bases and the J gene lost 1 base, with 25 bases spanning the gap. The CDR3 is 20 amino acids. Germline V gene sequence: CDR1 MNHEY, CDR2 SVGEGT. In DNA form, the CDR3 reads TGTGCCAGCAGTTACAAGATCGGAGGGATTCACCTTTCCGGCACAGATACGCAGTATTTT. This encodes CASSYKIGGIHLSGTDTQYF.

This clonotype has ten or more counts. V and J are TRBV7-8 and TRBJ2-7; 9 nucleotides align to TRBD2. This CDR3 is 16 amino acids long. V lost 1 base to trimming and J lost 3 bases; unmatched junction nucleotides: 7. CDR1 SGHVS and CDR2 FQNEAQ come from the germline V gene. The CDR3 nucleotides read TGTGCCAGCAGCTTAGGCCAGGCTAGCGGGATCTACGAGCAGTACTTC. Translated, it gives CASSLGQASGIYEQYF.

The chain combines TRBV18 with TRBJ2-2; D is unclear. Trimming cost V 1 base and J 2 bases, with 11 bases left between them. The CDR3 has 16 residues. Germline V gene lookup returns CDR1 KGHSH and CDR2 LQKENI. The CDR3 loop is CASSPLETLNTGELFF. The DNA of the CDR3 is TGTGCCAGCTCACCACTAGAGACACTCAACACCGGGGAGCTGTTTTTT. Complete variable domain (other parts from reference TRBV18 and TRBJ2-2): NAGVMQNPRHLVRRRGQEARLRCSPMKGHSHVYWYRQLPEEGLKFMVYLQKENIIDESGMPKERFSAEFPKEGPSILRIQQVVRGDSAAYFCASSPLETLNTGELFFGEGSRLTVL.

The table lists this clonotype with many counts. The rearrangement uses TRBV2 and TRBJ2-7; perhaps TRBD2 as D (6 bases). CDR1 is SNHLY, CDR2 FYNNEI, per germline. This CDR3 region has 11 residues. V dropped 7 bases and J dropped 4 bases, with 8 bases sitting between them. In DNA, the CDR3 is TGTGCCAGCACGGGGGATTACGAGCAGTACTTC. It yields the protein CASTGDYEQYF.

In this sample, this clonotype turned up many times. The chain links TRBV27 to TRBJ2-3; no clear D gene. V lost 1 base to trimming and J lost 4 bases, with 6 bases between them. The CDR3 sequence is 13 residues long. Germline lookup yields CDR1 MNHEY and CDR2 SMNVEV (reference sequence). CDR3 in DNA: TGTGCCAGCAGTTTATTTGAGGCAGATACGCAGTATTTT. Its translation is CASSLFEADTQYF.

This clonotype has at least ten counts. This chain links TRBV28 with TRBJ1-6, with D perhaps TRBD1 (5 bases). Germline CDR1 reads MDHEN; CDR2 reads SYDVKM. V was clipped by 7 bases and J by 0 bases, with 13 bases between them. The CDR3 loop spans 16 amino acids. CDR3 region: CASTGGLGSYNSPLHF. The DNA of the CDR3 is TGTGCCAGCACGGGGGGGTTGGGCTCCTATAATTCACCCCTCCACTTT.

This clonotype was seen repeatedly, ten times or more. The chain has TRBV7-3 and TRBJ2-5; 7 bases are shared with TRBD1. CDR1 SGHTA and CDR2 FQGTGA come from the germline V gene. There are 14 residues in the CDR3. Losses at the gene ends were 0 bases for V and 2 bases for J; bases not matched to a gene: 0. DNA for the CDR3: TGTGCCAGCAGCTTAACGGGACAGCAAGAGACCCAGTACTTC. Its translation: CASSLTGQQETQYF.

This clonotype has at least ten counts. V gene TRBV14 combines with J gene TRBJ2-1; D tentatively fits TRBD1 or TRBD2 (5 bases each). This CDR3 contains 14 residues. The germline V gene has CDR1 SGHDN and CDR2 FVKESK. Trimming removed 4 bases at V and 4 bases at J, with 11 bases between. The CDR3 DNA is TGTGCCAGCAGCCCGTGGGGGAGTTACAATGAGCAGTTCTTC. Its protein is CASSPWGSYNEQFF.

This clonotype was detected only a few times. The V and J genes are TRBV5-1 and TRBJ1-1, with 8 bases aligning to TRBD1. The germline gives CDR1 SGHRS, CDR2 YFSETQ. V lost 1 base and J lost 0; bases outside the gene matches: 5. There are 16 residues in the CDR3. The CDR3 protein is CASSLWQGAVNTEAFF. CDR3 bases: TGCGCCAGCAGCTTGTGGCAGGGGGCGGTGAACACTGAAGCTTTCTTT.

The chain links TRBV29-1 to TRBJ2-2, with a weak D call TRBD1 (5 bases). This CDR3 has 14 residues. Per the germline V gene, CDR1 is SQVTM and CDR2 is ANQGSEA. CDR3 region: CGATPDPDTGELFF. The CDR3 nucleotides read TGCGGGGCGACCCCCGACCCCGACACCGGGGAGCTGTTTTTT.

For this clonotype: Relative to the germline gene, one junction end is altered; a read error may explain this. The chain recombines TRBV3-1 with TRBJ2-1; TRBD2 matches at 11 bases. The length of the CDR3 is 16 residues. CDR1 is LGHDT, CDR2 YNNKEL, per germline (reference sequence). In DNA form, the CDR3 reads TGTGCTAGCAGCCAAGATACTAGCGGGAGTGGTGGGGAGCACTTCTTC. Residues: CASSQDTSGSGGEHFF.

This chain's CDR3 is CASSQVGFVGGQETQYF. CDR3 bases: TGCGCCAGCAGCCAAGTAGGGTTTGTGGGGGGCCAAGAGACCCAGTACTTC. The chain carries TRBV4-1 and TRBJ2-5; tentative D call: TRBD2 (6 bases). The CDR3 extends over 17 amino acids. V lost 1 base, J lost 1 base, and 16 bases lay in between. Germline CDR1 MGHRA, CDR2 YSYEKL.

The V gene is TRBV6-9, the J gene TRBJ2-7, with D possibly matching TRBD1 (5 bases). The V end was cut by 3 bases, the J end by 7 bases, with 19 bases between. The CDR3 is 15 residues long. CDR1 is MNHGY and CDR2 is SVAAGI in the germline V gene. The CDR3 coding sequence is TGTGCCAGCAGTTACTCAGGCCAGGGTCTTGGGGAGCAGTACTTC. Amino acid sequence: CASSYSGQGLGEQYF.

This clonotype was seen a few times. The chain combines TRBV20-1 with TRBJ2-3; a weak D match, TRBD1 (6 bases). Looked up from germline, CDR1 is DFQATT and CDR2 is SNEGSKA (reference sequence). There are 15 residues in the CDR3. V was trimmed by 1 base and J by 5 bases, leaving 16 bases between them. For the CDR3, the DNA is TGCAGTGCTAGAGGTGCACAGGGCGAAGTAGATACGCAGTATTTT. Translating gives CSARGAQGEVDTQYF.

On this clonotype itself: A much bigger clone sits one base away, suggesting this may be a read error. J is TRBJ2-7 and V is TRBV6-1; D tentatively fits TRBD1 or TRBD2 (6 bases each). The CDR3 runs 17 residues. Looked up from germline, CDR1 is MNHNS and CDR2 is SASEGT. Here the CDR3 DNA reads TGTGTCAGCACACTAGGAGTGGTCGGAGGGGGCTCCTACGAGCAGTACTTC. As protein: CVSTLGVVGGGSYEQYF.

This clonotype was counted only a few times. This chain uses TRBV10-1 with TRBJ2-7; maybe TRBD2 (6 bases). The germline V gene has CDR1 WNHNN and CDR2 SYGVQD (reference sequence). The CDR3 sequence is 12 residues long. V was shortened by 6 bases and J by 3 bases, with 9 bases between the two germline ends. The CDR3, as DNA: TGCGCCAGCAGCCGGGACTTCTACGAGCAGTACTTC. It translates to CASSRDFYEQYF.

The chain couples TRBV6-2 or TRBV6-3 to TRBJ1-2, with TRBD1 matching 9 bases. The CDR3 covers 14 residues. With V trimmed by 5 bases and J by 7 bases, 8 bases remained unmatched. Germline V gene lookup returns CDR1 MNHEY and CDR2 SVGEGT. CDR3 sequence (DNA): TGTGCCAGCAGTGTATCTGGACAGGGGCTTGGCTACACCTTC. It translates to CASSVSGQGLGYTF.

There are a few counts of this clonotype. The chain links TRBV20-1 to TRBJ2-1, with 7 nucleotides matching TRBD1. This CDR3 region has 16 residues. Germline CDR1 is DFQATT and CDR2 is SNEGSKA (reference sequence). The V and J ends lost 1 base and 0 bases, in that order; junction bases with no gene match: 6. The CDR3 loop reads CSARALTGSSYNEQFF. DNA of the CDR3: TGCAGTGCTAGAGCCCTGACAGGGAGCTCCTACAATGAGCAGTTCTTC.

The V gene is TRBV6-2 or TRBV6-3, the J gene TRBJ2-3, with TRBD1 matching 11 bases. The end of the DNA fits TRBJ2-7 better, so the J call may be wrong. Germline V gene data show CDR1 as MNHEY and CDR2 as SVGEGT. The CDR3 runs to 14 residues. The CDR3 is CASSYVFGTGGQYF. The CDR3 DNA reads TGTGCCAGCAGTTATGTTTTCGGGACAGGGGGGCAGTACTTC.

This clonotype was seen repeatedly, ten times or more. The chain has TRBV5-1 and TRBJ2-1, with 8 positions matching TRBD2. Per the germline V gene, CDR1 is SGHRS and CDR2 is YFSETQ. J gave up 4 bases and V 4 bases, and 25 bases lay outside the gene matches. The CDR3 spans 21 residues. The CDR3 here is CASSPPPSAGELLTLYNEQFF. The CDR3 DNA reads TGCGCCAGCAGCCCCCCCCCCTCAGCGGGAGAGCTACTCACACTTTACAATGAGCAGTTCTTC.

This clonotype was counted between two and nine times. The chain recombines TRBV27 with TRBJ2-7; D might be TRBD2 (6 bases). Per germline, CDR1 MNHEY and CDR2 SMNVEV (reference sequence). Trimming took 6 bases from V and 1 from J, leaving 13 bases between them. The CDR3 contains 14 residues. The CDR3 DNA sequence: TGTGCCAGCAGGTTGAACCGGGAGTCCTACGAGCAGTACTTC. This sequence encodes CASRLNRESYEQYF.

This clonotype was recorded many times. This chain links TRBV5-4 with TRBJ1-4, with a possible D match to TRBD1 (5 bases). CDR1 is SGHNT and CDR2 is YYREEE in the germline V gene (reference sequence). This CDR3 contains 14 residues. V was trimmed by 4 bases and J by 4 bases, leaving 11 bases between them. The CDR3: CASSVGLYNEKLFF. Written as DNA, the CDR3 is TGTGCCAGCAGCGTGGGACTCTATAATGAAAAACTGTTTTTT.

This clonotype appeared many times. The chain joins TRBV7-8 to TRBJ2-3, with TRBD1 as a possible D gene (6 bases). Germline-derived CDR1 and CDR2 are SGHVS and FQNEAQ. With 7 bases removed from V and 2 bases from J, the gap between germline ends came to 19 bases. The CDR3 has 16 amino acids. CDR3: CASTLGAHRVTDTQYF. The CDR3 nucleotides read TGTGCCAGCACCCTGGGGGCGCACAGGGTCACAGATACGCAGTATTTT.

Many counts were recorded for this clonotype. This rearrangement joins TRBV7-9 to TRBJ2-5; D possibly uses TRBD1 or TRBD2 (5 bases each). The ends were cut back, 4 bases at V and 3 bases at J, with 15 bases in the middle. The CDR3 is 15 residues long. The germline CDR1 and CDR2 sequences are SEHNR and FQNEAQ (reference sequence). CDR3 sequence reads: CASSSRDVTEETQYF. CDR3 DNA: TGTGCCAGCAGCTCAAGGGACGTTACTGAAGAGACCCAGTACTTC.

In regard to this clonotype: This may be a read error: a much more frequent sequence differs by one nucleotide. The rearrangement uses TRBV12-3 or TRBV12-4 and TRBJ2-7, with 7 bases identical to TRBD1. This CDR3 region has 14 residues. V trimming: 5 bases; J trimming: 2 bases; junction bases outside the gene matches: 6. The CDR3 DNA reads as TGTGCCAGCAGTCCAGGGGGTGAGCCCTACGAGCAGTACTTC. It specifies CASSPGGEPYEQYF.

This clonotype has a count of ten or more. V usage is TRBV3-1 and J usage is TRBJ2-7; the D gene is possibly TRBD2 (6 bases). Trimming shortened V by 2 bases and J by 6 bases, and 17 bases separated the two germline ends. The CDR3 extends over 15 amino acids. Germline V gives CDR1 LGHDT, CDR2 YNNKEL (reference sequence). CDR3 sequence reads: CASSQRGAGMGEQYF. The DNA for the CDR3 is TGTGCCAGCAGCCAACGAGGGGCGGGGATGGGCGAGCAGTACTTC.